This T cell receptor beta chain originates from a study of blood T cell repertoires in COVID-19. Study-level background: The samples span acute and convalescent COVID-19 from the United States, Italy and Spain. PBMCs, B-cell-depleted T cells, or T cells provided the cDNA or gDNA that made up the material.

Per the authors' pipeline: The authors estimated nucleated cell counts from reference gene primer amplification. The assay was immunoSEQ multiplex PCR, and TCRdb's table has in-frame clones only and misses some. V and J calls and clone size are copied from that table; D and trimming were computed from the DNA. Of about 190,000 clones in the sample, more than 60% were seen once. This clone turned up a few times. The origin of this receptor is a woman aged 45-65 years with acute or convalescent COVID-19. Source material: peripheral blood.

CDR3 in DNA: TGTGCCAGCAGTTTAGGGGGGGGACGGACTGAAGCTTTCTTT. Its protein product is CASSLGGGRTEAFF. This chain links TRBV27 with TRBJ1-1, with D possibly matching TRBD1 (5 bases). V was pared by 2 bases and J by 5 bases, with 12 bases between. The CDR3 extends over 14 amino acids. Germline-derived CDR1 and CDR2 are MNHEY and SMNVEV (reference sequence).